This is a list of T cell receptor beta chains from one sample in a study of control samples from healthy donors and cancer patients. TCRdb's copy holds only in-frame clones and misses some; the assay was immunoSEQ multiplex PCR. This sample has more than 95,000 clones, with more than 85% found just once. Specimen: blood. These receptor sequences come from a man aged 18-30 years in good health. Each CDR3 is given with its conserved first and last residue. Each record gives: clone size, D gene, J gene, V gene, CDR3 protein. D genes are given only for firm matches. Where a row states a size, it is once, few, many or the class of an expanded clone; other rows omit it.

. . TRBJ1-1 TRBV2 CASRLTSPGPFIAFF
. . TRBJ1-1 TRBV18 CASSPHPEPRGTEAFF
. TRBD1 TRBJ1-5 TRBV27 CASSLGQGDVQPQHF
. TRBD2 TRBJ2-3 TRBV6-4 CAGPETRLAGQPQSTDTQYF
. . TRBJ1-1 TRBV28 CASSVVEGNTDAFF
. . TRBJ1-2 TRBV4-1 CASSQGTGMDGYTF
. . TRBJ1-1 TRBV10-3 CAISEGNEAFF
. . TRBJ2-5 TRBV5-4 CASSLEGGGIQETQYF
. TRBD1 TRBJ2-5 TRBV6-2/TRBV6-3 CASSYPGQGGETQYF
once TRBD2 TRBJ2-3 TRBV12-5 CASGRSGGPADTQYF
. TRBD2 TRBJ2-5 TRBV11-3 CASSSSERGQETQYF
. . TRBJ2-7 TRBV4-2 CASSQDTVYEQYF
. . TRBJ1-2 TRBV6-5 CASSYSYRDNYGYTF
. . TRBJ2-7 TRBV6-5 CASSYSLTYEQYF
. TRBD1 TRBJ2-7 TRBV5-4 CASSVTGTDEQYF
. . TRBJ1-3 TRBV7-2 CASSFGLGKGNTIYF
few . TRBJ1-1 TRBV6-5 CASNLQRNTEAFF
. . TRBJ2-7 TRBV6-1 CASSSRTEVSYEQYF
. . TRBJ2-5 TRBV20-1 CSADTGETQYF
. TRBD1 TRBJ1-2 TRBV6-5 CASSYGTGVWGYTF
. . TRBJ1-1 TRBV25-1 CASNRNTEAFF
. TRBD2 TRBJ2-3 TRBV7-8 CASSLSRRERGVRDTQYF
. TRBD1 TRBJ1-4 TRBV7-6 CASSTRQGKKLFF
few . TRBJ1-6 TRBV10-3 CAISESSQPDLSPPLHF
. . TRBJ2-5 TRBV18 CASSPNGAQETQYF
. TRBD1 TRBJ2-3 TRBV7-9 CASSQGQQSTDTQYF
. . TRBJ1-4 TRBV2 CASSDPAGPTNEKLFF
. TRBD1 TRBJ2-7 TRBV7-6 CASSPPATGGSYEQYF
few . TRBJ2-3 TRBV15 CATSRDAPFTDTQYF
. TRBD1 TRBJ1-5 TRBV2 CASSPRQGAGQPQHF
. TRBD1 TRBJ1-2 TRBV6-5 CASIRGGTGDGYTF
. . TRBJ2-2 TRBV7-2 CASSPDDFGELFF
. . TRBJ1-1 TRBV2 CASSTRGGSNTEAFF
. . TRBJ2-1 TRBV6-5 CASSLVGYNEQFF
. . TRBJ2-7 TRBV4-1 CASSQDSYEQYF
. . TRBJ1-2 TRBV2 CASKRQMNYGYTF
. . TRBJ2-6 TRBV5-1 CASNLMGANVLTF
. . TRBJ2-1 TRBV2 CASTATRRTYNEQFF
. TRBD1 TRBJ1-2 TRBV10-3 CAISERGQATNYGYTF
. TRBD1 TRBJ1-1 TRBV2 CASSEIGTGKQNTEAFF
. . TRBJ2-1 TRBV6-1 CASSDAGTDISSEQFF
. . TRBJ2-3 TRBV11-1 CASSRKDTQYF